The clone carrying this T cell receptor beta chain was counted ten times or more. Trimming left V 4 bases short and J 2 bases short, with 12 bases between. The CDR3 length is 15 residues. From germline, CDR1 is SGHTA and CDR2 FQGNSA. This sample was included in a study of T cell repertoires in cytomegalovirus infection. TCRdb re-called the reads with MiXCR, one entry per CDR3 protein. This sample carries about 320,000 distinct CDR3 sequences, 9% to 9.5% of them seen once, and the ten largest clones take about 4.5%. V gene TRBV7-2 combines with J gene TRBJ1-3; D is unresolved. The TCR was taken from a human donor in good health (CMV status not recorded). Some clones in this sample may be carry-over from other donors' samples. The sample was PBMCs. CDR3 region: CASSSTGYTGNTIYF. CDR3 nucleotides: TGTGCCAGCAGCTCCACGGGGTATACTGGAAACACCATATATTTT.